Following are 6 T cell receptor beta chains from one sample sequenced in a study of T cell repertoires in cytomegalovirus infection (dated by TCRdb to about 2019). Reads for this sample came from an Illumina HiSeq 1500. In-frame beta chains were kept once TCRdb had trimmed the public reads at Q25 with fastp and called clones with MiXCR. Entries that share a CDR3 protein sequence are merged under the most common genes and DNA. A total of some 250,000 distinct CDR3 sequences appear in this sample, roughly 9.1% of them only once. In total, the top ten clones hold over 12% of the sample. Sequencing input: PBMCs. These receptors originate from a human donor in good health (CMV status not recorded). Some clones in this sample may be carry-over from other donors' samples.

The chain carries TRBV20-1 and TRBJ1-1, with 7 bases lining up with TRBD1. CDR1 and CDR2 (germline): DFQATT, SNEGSKA (reference sequence). The CDR3 has 12 amino acids. Trimming removed 6 bases from V and 5 bases from J; junction bases left unmatched: 6. CDR3 loop: CSAPDRATEAFF. CDR3 bases: TGCAGTGCCCCCGACAGGGCGACTGAAGCTTTCTTT.

This clonotype was seen ten or more times. The rearrangement uses TRBV7-8 and TRBJ1-6, with D hard to call. The V end was cut by 1 base, the J end by 7 bases, with 8 bases between. Germline CDR1 reads SGHVS; CDR2 reads FQNEAQ. The CDR3 has 14 residues. CDR3 protein: CASSLVRANSPLHF. The CDR3 DNA is TGTGCCAGCAGCTTAGTTCGGGCGAATTCACCCCTCCACTTT.

This clonotype was recorded at least ten times. This chain's CDR3 is CASSLEALAGGGAETQYF. The CDR3 DNA is TGTGCCAGCAGCTTAGAGGCCTTGGCGGGAGGGGGGGCGGAGACCCAGTACTTC. The chain uses TRBV7-2 and TRBJ2-5, with 9 bases matching TRBD2. The CDR3 has 18 residues. J was trimmed by 5 bases and V by 1 base; bases with no gene match: 14. In germline, CDR1 is SGHTA, CDR2 FQGNSA.

This clonotype was recorded many times. In DNA form, the CDR3 reads TGCAGTGCTAGAGATCATGGCTCCACAGGTGGCAATCAGCCCCAGCATTTT. Its protein is CSARDHGSTGGNQPQHF. The J gene is TRBJ1-5, the V gene TRBV20-1, with D possibly being TRBD1 (5 bases). The CDR3 consists of 17 residues. Trimming cost V 0 bases and J 2 bases, with 17 bases left between them. Germline assignment: CDR1 DFQATT and CDR2 SNEGSKA (reference sequence).

This clonotype was found many times. This sequence joins TRBV14 and TRBJ1-1, with D possibly TRBD1 on 6 matching bases. In germline, CDR1 is SGHDN, CDR2 FVKESK. Deletions cut 2 bases from V and 7 bases from J, with 14 bases between. This CDR3 is 14 amino acids long. The CDR3 region is CASSQFTGIGEAFF. CDR3 coding DNA: TGTGCCAGCAGCCAATTTACAGGGATCGGTGAAGCTTTCTTT.

The chain joins TRBV29-1 to TRBJ1-2; 9 bases are shared with TRBD1. CDR1 and CDR2 (germline): SQVTM, ANQGSEA. The trim removed 4 bases at V and 5 bases at J, leaving 8 bases unmatched. This CDR3 has 14 residues. The CDR3 DNA is TGCAGCGTTGTTCGACAGGGGGGTGAATATGGCTACACCTTC. It encodes CSVVRQGGEYGYTF. The variable domain in full, with the rest retrieved from reference TRBV29-1 and TRBJ1-2, is SAVISQKPSRDICQRGTSLTIQCQVDSQVTMMFWYRQQPGQSLTLIATANQGSEATYESGFVIDKFPISRPNLTFSTLTVSNMSPEDSSIYLCSVVRQGGEYGYTFGSGTRLTVV.